The sequence of this T cell receptor (beta chain) was determined in a study of blood T cell repertoires in COVID-19. Background on the study: Italy, Spain and the United States were the sources of the convalescent and acute COVID-19 samples. PBMCs, B-cell-depleted T cells, or T cells were the source of the cDNA or gDNA that made up the material.

The protocol was immunoSEQ multiplex PCR, while the TCRdb copy is restricted to in-frame clones and leaves out a portion. The sample lists 250,000 or so clones; around 81% were seen once. The V gene's germline CDR1 is LNHDA and CDR2 SQIVND (reference sequence). The V and J ends lost 3 bases and 4 bases, in that order; junction bases with no gene match: 6. The CDR3 totals 17 residues. The receptor was derived from a woman aged 55-70 years with active or convalescent COVID-19. The chain joins TRBV19 to TRBJ2-2; 12 nucleotides match TRBD1. Sequenced input: peripheral blood. The CDR3 DNA follows: TGTGCCAGTAGTATTCAGGGACAGGGGGCCGGCACCGGGGAGCTGTTTTTT. Encoded protein: CASSIQGQGAGTGELFF.